Sequencing of this T cell receptor (beta chain) was carried out in a study of beta chain features in type 1 diabetes (dated by TCRdb to 2016 to 2019). Regarding the research as a whole: Mean age, gender distribution, total cell number and subset yield were not different between patients and healthy donors. A total of 90 million to 120 million sorted cells were examined across all samples, and a strong correlation was observed between cell number per subset and RNA yield. The study compared TCRB repertoires of sorted circulating CD4+ T cell subsets between recently diagnosed type 1 diabetes patients and matched healthy donors. Regulatory and stem cell-like memory subsets were isolated from only 8 patients and 8 healthy donors, whereas naive and central memory subsets came from all 30 or so donors.

Results the study describes overall, beyond this receptor: Type 1 diabetes patients showed a moderate but significant shortening of TCRB CDR3 length in all four CD4+ subsets. Fewer insertions and more nucleotide deletions at VDJ recombination sites were observed in patients with type 1 diabetes, implying thymic rearrangement abnormalities. The naive, central memory and regulatory TCRB repertoires appeared to resemble one another more closely among patients than among healthy donors. Because cDNA was sequenced instead of genomic DNA, activated cells with high expression could be over-represented, although the groups did not differ in activation or CD3 levels. Only small numbers of individuals were included in the HLA sub-analyses, which left unresolved whether HLA type had any influence on TCRB rearrangement. PCR might favor shorter templates, but patient and control samples were amplified and corrected together, so any skew would affect both groups equally.

A single peripheral blood draw of 95 to 150 mL on average was collected from each donor into heparinised tubes. Using a panel that included CD45RO, CCR7, CD25, CD127, CD95 and CD27, naive, central memory, regulatory and stem cell-like memory CD4+ T cells were sorted on a BD FACSAria II. A purity above 98% was achieved for all sorted populations. Right away, PBMCs were isolated by Lymphoprep density gradient centrifugation and were stained directly, with no culture step. Samples were stained and sorted in pairs, with one healthy donor and one patient per experiment, so that batch effects were minimized. The High Capacity cDNA Reverse Transcription Kit was used to reverse transcribe all of the isolated RNA, meaning that expressed TCRB transcripts were what got sequenced. Deep immunoSEQ sequencing was performed on naive, central memory and regulatory T cell samples, with an average of about 3.57 million total reads per sample. Sorted cells were lysed in RLT buffer, and RNA was extracted using DNase-treated RNeasy Micro or Mini kits according to cell number. Each cell subset was processed separately to prevent cross-contamination, with patient and healthy donor samples processed together. TCRB sequences were amplified from cDNA with the immunoSEQ multiplex PCR, producing 87-bp fragments spanning the CDR3 region. The amplicons were sequenced using the Illumina HiSeq platform. Concerning the study's data processing: Synthetic template baselines were used to correct PCR bias computationally, reads within Hamming distance 2 were collapsed together, and singletons that could not be merged were discarded. Reads were aligned against IMGT to assign V, D and J genes, CDR3 length and insertions or deletions at six rearrangement sites. Within each subset, clonotype counts were normalized to sorted cell number, after which true diversity and Gini coefficients were computed with the tcR R package. The overlap coefficient, calculated on TCRB nucleotide sequences, was used to quantify repertoire sharing. Out-of-frame TCRB sequences from naive cells were analyzed to stand in for the pre-selection repertoire. The source is immuneACCESS, and TCRdb retained only in-frame sequences with V and J called. Part of the clones is not carried over; for the studies checked, unresolved V genes explain less than half of this, and the remainder is unexplained. V, J and clone size are taken as reported in that table, and D and trimming were inferred from the DNA itself. Here the sample has about 360,000 clones; roughly 12% occur a single time. The top ten hold over 0.008% of the sample.

Turning to this clone: What antigen it recognizes has not been identified. No base quality values were provided; no much bigger clone lies one nucleotide off.

The CDR3 measures 14 amino acids from cysteine to phenylalanine. The only DNA kept is the CDR3, 42 bases in frame from the first base. V lost 4 bases and J lost 6 bases; the stretch between them is 13 bases long. The germline V gene encodes CDR1 SGHVS and CDR2 FQNEAQ. This chain is built from TRBV7-8 and TRBJ1-5; the D gene assignment is ambiguous. This receptor was taken from a woman aged 18-29 years with type 1 diabetes. The sample consisted of naive CD4+ T cells from blood. The cell subset or site label for this specimen denotes: true naive CD4+ T cells. The DNA sequence is as follows: TGTGCCAGCAGCTCAGATCGGGCGGGTCAGCCCCAGCATTTT. It encodes CASSSDRAGQPQHF.